This note documents a single T cell receptor beta chain sequence. Antigen unknown. The sample is drawn from a study of long-term antiretroviral therapy in people with HIV. Whole-study results and caveats: After ART, diversity increased yet remained lower than transplant donor controls. Repertoires from HIV showed CDR3 length ranges narrower than those of controls.

The libraries were made with immunoSEQ v3.0 at survey level. Sequencing aimed to cover about 40,000-50,000 T-cell genomes per sample. The table came from immunoSEQ multiplex PCR; TCRdb's copy has only in-frame clones and leaves some out. The sample holds under 30,000 clones; under 85% are singletons and the top ten take roughly 7.6%. The CDR3 covers 17 residues. Germline CDR1 reads LNHDA; CDR2 reads SQIVND (reference sequence). After removal of 4 bases from V and 2 bases from J, the junction contained 14 bases not matched to a gene. Treated in the United States were all of the participants with HIV. This material consisted of unsorted PBMCs, taken 3 years after starting antiretroviral therapy. The receptor comes from a man aged 40-55 years with HIV. The chain couples TRBV19 to TRBJ2-7; 7 bases map to TRBD1. DNA for the CDR3: TGTGCCAGTAGTACTCAAATGGCCGGGACAGTAACCTACGAGCAGTACTTC. It is translated as CASSTQMAGTVTYEQYF. The whole variable domain, filled in from reference TRBV19 and TRBJ2-7, reads DGGITQSPKYLFRKEGQNVTLSCEQNLNHDAMYWYRQDPGQGLRLIYYSQIVNDFQKGDIAEGYSVSREKKESFPLTVTSAQKNPTAFYLCASSTQMAGTVTYEQYFGPGTRLTVT.